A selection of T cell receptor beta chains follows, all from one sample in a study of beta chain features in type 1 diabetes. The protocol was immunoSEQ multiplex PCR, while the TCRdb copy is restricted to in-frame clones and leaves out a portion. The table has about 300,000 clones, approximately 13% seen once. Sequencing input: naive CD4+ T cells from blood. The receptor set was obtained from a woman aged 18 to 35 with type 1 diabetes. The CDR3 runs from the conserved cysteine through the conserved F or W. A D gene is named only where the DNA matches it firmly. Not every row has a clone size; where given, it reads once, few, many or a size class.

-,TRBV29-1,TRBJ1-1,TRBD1,TGCAGCGTCGGGACAGGGGGTATAAACACTGAAGCTTTCTTT,CSVGTGGINTEAFF
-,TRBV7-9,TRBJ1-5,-,TGTGCCAGCAGCTTAGAGTCGCAGGGTAATCAGCCCCAGCATTTT,CASSLESQGNQPQHF
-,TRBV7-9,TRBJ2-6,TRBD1,TGTGCCAGCAGCGACAGCCAGGGGGCCAAATCTGGGGCCAACGTCCTGACTTTC,CASSDSQGAKSGANVLTF
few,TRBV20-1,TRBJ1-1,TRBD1,TGCAGTGCTAGGGATACAGGGGCCGCTTTCTTT,CSARDTGAAFF
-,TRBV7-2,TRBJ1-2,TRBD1,TGTGCCAGCAATCCGGGACAGGGGTACTATGGCTACACCTTC,CASNPGQGYYGYTF
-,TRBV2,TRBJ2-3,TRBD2,TGTGCCACTAGGGGACTAGTTGGGACAGATACGCAGTATTTT,CATRGLVGTDTQYF
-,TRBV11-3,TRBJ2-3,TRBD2,TGTGCCAGCAGCTTAGATAGCGGGAGGATCCCAGATACGCAGTATTTT,CASSLDSGRIPDTQYF
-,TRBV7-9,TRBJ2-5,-,TGTGCCAGCAACCAGAACGGGGGGCCGGTGGAGACCCAGTACTTC,CASNQNGGPVETQYF
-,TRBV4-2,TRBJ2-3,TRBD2,TGTGCCAGCAGCCAAGATAGTGGTGTTGGACTAGCGGGAGCGGGGGGAGGGCAGTATTTT,CASSQDSGVGLAGAGGGQYF
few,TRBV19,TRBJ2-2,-,TGTGCCAGCTGCCAAGGGGGGACAGCGACCGGGGAGCTGTTTTTT,CASCQGGTATGELFF
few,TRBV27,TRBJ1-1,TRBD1,TGTGCCAGCAGTCGGGACAGGGGGCGGGCGAAAGCTTTCTTT,CASSRDRGRAKAFF
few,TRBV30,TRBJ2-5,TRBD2,TGTGCCTGGAGTGTACTAGCGGGATTGGAGACCCAGTACTTC,CAWSVLAGLETQYF
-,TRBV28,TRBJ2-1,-,TGTGCCAGCAGTTTACCGGGTCGACACAATGAGCAGTTCTTC,CASSLPGRHNEQFF
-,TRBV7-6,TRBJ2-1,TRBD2,TGTGCCAGCAGCCCGGGGACTAGCGGGAGCAATGAGCAGTTCTTC,CASSPGTSGSNEQFF
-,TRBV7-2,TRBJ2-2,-,TGTGCCAGCAGCAAGGAGGCAACCGGGGAGCTGTTTTTT,CASSKEATGELFF
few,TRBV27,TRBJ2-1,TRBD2,TGTGCCAGCACCAAACCTCTAGCGGGAGGTAACAATGAGCAGTTCTTC,CASTKPLAGGNNEQFF
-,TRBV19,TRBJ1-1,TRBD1,TGTGCCAGTAGCGCGACAGGGTGGGGCACTGAAGCTTTCTTT,CASSATGWGTEAFF
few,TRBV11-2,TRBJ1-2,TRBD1,TGTGCCAGCAGCTTAAGGGACAGGGACTATGGCTACACCTTC,CASSLRDRDYGYTF
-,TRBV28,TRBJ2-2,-,TGTGCCAGCAGTTCAAACACCGGGGAGCTGTTTTTT,CASSSNTGELFF
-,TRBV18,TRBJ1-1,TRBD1,TGTGCCAGCTCTCCGCCCTCCGGGACAGCTAACACTGAAGCTTTCTTT,CASSPPSGTANTEAFF
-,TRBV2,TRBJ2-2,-,TGTGCCAGCAGTGAAGGCAGGGGACCCGGGGAGCTGTTTTTT,CASSEGRGPGELFF
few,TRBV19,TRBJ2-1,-,TGTGCCAGTAGTCCCGGGACTTATAGCTCCTACAATGAGCAGTTCTTC,CASSPGTYSSYNEQFF
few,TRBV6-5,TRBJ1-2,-,TGTGCCAGCAGACGGGAGGTAGGGGATGGCTACACCTTC,CASRREVGDGYTF